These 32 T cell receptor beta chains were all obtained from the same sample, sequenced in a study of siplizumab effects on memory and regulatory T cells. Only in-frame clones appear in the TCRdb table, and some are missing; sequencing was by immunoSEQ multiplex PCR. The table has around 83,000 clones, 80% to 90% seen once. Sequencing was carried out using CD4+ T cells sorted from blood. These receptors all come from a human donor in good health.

The CDR3 loop reads CASSLAGGNYGYTF. The CDR3, as DNA: TGTGCCAGCAGCTTAGCGGGCGGTAACTATGGCTACACCTTC. This chain joins TRBV7-9 and TRBJ1-2; no reliable D call. The V gene lost 0 bases and the J gene lost 1 base, with 6 bases spanning the gap. This CDR3 is built from 14 residues. From germline, CDR1 is SEHNR and CDR2 FQNEAQ (reference sequence).

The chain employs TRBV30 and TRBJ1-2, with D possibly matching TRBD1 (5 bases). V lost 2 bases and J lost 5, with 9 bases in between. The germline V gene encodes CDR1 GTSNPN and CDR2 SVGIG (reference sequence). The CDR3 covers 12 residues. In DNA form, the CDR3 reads TGTGCCTGGAGTCGGGGGAGATATGGCTACACCTTC. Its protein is CAWSRGRYGYTF.

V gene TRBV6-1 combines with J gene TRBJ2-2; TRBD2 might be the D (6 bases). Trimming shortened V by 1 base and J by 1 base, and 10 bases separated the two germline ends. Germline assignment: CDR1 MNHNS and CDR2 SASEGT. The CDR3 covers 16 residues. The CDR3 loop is CASSEVGGVNTGELFF. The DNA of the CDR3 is TGTGCCAGCAGTGAAGTTGGCGGGGTGAACACCGGGGAGCTGTTTTTT.

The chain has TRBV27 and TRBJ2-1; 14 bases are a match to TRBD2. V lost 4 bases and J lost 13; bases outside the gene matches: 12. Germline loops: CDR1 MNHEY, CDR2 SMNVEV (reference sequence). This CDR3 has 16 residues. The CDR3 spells CASSSPGTSGRTRQFF. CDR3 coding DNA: TGTGCCAGCAGTTCCCCCGGGACTAGCGGGAGAACGAGACAGTTCTTC.

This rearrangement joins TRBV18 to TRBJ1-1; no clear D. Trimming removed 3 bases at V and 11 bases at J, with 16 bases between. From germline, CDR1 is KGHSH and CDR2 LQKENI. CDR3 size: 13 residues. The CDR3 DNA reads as TGTGCCAGCTCACCGTCCTATGGCTCGGGGGCTTTCTTT. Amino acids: CASSPSYGSGAFF.

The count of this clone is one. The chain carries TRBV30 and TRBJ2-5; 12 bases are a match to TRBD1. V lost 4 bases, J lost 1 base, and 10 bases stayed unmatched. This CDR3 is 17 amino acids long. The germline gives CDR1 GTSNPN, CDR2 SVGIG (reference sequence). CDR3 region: CAWNRDRGHGRQETQYF. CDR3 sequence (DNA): TGTGCCTGGAATCGGGACAGGGGGCATGGGCGCCAAGAGACCCAGTACTTC.

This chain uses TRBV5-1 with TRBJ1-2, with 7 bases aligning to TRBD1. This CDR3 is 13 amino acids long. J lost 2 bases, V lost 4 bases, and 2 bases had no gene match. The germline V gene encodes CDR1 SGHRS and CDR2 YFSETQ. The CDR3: CASSEGQNYGYTF. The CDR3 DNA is TGCGCCAGCAGCGAGGGACAGAACTATGGCTACACCTTC.

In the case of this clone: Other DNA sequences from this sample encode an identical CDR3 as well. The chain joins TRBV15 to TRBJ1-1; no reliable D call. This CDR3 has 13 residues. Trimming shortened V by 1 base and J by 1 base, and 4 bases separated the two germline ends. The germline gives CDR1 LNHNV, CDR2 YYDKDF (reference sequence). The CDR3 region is CATSRVSNTEAFF. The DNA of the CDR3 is TGTGCCACCAGCAGAGTTTCGAACACTGAAGCTTTCTTT.

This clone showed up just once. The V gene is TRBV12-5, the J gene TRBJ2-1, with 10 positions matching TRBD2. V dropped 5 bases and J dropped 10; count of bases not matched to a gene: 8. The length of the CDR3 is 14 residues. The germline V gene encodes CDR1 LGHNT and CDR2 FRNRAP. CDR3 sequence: CASGPGTSVGEQFF. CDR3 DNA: TGTGCTAGTGGTCCCGGGACTAGCGTAGGGGAGCAGTTCTTC.

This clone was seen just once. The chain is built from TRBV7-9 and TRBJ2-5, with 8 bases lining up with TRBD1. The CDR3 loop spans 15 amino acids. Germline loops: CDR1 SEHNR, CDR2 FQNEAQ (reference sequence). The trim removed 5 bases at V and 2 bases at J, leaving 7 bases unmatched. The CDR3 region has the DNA TGTGCCAGCAGCCCCCAGGGGGCAGATCAAGAGACCCAGTACTTC. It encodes CASSPQGADQETQYF.

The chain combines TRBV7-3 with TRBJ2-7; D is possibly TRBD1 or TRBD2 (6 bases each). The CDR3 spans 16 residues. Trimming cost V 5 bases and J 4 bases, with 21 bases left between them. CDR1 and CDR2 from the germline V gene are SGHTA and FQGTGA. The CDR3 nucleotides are TGTGCCAGCAGCCCATCTGGGGGGACATCGGATTACGAGCAGTACTTC. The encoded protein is CASSPSGGTSDYEQYF.

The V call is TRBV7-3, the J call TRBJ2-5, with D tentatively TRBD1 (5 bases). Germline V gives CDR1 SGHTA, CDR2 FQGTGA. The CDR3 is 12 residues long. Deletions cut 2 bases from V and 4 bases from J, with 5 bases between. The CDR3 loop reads CASSLQGETQYF. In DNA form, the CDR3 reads TGTGCCAGCAGCTTACAGGGAGAGACCCAGTACTTC.

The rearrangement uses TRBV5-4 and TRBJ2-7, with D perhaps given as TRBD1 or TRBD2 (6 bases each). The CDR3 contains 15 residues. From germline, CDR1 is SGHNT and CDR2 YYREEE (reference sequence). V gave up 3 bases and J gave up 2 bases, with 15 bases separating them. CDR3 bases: TGTGCCAGCAGCTCAGAGGGGGGCCTCGCCTACGAGCAGTACTTC. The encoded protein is CASSSEGGLAYEQYF.

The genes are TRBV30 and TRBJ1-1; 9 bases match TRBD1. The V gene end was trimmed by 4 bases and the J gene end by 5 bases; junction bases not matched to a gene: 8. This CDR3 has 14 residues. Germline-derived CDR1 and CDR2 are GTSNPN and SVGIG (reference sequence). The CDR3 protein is CAWTSRDRVTEAFF. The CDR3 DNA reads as TGTGCCTGGACTTCCCGGGACAGGGTTACTGAAGCTTTCTTT.

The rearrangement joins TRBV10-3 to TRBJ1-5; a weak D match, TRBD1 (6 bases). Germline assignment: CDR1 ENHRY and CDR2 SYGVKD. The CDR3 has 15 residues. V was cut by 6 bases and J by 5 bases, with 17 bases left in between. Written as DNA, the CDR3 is TGTGCCATCAGAGACGTGGGGGCTCGCGATCAGCCCCAGCATTTT. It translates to CAIRDVGARDQPQHF.

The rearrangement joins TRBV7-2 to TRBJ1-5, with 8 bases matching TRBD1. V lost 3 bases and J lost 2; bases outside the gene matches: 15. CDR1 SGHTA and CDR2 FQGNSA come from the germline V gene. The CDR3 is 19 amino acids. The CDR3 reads CASSLVVTGGRSGNQPQHF. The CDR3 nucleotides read TGTGCCAGCAGCTTGGTAGTCACAGGGGGAAGGAGTGGCAATCAGCCCCAGCATTTT.

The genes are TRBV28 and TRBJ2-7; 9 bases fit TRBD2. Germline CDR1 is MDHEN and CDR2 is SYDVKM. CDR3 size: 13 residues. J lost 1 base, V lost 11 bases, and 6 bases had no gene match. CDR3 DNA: TGTGCCTCCTTTAGCGGGAGTTCCTACGAGCAGTACTTC. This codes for CASFSGSSYEQYF.

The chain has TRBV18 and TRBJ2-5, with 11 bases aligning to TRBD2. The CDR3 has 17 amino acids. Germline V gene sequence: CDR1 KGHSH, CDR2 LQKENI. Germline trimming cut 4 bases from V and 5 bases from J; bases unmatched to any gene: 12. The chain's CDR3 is CASSHGTSGTRGETQYF. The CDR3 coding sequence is TGTGCCAGCTCACATGGGACTAGCGGCACCCGGGGGGAGACCCAGTACTTC. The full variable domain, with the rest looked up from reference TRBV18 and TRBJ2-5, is NAGVMQNPRHLVRRRGQEARLRCSPMKGHSHVYWYRQLPEEGLKFMVYLQKENIIDESGMPKERFSAEFPKEGPSILRIQQVVRGDSAAYFCASSHGTSGTRGETQYFGPGTRLLVL.

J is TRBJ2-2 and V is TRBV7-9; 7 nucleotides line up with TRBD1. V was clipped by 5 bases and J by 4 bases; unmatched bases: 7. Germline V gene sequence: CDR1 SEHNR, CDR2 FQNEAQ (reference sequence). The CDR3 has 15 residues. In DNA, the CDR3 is TGTGCCAGCAGCCCCCGGGACAGTGGCACCGGGGAGCTGTTTTTT. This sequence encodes CASSPRDSGTGELFF.

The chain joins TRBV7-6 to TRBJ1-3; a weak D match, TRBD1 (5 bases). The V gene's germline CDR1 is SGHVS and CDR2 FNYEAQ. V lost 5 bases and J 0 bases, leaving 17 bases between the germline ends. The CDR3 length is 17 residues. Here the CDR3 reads CASSNAGQGASGNTIYF. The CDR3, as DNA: TGTGCCAGCAGCAATGCAGGCCAAGGGGCCTCTGGAAACACCATATATTTT.

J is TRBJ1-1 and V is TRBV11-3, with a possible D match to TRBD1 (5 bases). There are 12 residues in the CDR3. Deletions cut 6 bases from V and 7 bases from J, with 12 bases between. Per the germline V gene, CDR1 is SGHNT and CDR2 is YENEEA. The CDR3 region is CASSQRGLEAFF. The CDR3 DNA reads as TGTGCCAGCAGTCAACGGGGCCTTGAAGCTTTCTTT.

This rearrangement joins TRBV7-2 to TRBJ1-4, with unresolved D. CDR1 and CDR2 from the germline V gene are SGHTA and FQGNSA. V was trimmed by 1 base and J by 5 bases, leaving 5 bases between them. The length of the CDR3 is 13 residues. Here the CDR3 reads CASSLVQNEKLFF. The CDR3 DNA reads TGTGCCAGCAGCTTAGTCCAAAATGAAAAACTGTTTTTT.

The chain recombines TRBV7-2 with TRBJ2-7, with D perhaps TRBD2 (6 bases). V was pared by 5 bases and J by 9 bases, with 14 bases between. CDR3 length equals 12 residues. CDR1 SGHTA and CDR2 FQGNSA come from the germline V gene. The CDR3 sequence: CASSPEEGGQYF. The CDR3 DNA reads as TGTGCCAGCAGCCCAGAGGAGGGAGGGCAGTACTTC.

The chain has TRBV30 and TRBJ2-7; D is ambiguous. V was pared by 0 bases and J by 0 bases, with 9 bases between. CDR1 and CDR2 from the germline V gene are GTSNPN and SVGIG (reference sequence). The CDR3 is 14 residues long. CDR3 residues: CAWSVQIYSYEQYF. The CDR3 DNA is TGTGCCTGGAGTGTACAGATCTACTCCTACGAGCAGTACTTC.

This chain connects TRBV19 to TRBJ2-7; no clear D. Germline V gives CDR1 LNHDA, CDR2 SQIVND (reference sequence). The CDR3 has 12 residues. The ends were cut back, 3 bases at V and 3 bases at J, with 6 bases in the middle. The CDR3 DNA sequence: TGTGCCAGTAGTATCTGGGGCTACGAGCAGTACTTC. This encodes CASSIWGYEQYF.

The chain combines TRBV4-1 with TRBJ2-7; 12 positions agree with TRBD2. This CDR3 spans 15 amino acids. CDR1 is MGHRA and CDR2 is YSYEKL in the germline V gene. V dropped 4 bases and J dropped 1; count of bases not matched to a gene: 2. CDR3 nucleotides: TGCGCCAGCAGCCCGGGACTAGCGGGTTCCTACGAGCAGTACTTC. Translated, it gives CASSPGLAGSYEQYF.

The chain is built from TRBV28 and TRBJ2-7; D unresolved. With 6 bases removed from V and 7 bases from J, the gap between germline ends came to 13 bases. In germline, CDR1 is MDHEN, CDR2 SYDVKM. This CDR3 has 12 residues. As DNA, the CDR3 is TGTGCCAGCAGCCGTCCCCAGCGAGAGCAGTACTTC. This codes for CASSRPQREQYF.

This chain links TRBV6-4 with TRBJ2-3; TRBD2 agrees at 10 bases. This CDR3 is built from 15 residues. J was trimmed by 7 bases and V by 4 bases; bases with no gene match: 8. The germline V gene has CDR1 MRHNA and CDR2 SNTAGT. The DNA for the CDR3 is TGTGCCAGCAGTGTAGAAGCGGGAGGGGCGAATACGCAGTATTTT. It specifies CASSVEAGGANTQYF.

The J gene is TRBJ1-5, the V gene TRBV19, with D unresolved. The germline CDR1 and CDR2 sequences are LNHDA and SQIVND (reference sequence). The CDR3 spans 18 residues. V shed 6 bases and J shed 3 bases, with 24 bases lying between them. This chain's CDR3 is CASRLNWSGLGINQPQHF. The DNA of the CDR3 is TGTGCCAGTAGGCTAAACTGGTCGGGGTTGGGGATCAATCAGCCCCAGCATTTT.

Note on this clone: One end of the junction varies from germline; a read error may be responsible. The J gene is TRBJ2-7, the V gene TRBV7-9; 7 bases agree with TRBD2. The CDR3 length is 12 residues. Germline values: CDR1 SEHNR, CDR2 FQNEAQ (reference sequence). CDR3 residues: CASSLAELGLHF. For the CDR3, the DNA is TGTGCCAGCAGCTTAGCTGAGTTGGGACTACACTTC.

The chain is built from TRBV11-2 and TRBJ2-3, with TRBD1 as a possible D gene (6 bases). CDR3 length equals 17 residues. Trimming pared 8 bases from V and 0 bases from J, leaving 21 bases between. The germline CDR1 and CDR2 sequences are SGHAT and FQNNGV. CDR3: CASQMKWAGTSTDTQYF. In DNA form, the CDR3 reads TGTGCCAGCCAGATGAAGTGGGCAGGGACAAGCACAGATACGCAGTATTTT.

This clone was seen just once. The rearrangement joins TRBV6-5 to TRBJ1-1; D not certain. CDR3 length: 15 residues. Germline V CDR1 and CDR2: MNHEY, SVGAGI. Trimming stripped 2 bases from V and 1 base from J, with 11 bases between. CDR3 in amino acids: CASSYLSPANTEAFF. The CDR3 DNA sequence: TGTGCCAGCAGTTACCTCTCCCCGGCGAACACTGAAGCTTTCTTT.